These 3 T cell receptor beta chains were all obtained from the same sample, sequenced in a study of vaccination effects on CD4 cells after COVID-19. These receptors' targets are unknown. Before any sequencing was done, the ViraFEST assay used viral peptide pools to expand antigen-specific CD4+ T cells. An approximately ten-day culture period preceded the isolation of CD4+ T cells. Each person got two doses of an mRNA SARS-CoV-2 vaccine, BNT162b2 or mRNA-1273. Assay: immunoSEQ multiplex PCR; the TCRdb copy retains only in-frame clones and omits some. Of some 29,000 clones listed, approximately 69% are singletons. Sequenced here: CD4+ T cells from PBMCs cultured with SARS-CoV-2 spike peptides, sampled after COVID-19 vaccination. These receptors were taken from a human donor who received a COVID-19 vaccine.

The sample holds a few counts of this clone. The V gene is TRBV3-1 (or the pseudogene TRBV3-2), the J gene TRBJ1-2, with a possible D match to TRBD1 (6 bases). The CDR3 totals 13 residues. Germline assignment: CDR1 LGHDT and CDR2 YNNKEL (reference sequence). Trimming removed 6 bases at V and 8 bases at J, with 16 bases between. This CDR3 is CASRGNRVWGYTF. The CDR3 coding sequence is TGTGCCAGCAGAGGGAACAGGGTCTGGGGCTACACCTTC.

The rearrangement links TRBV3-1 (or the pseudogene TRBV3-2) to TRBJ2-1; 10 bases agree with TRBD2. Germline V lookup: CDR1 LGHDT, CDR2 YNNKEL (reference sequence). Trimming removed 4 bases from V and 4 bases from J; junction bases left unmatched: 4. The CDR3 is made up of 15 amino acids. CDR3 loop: CASSPERGGYNEQFF. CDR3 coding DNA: TGTGCCAGCAGCCCCGAGCGGGGGGGGTACAATGAGCAGTTCTTC.

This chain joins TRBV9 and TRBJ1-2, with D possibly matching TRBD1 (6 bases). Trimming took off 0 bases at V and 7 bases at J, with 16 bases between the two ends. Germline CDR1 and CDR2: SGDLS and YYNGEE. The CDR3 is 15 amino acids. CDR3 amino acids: CASSVDQGQYSGYTF. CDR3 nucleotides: TGTGCCAGCAGCGTAGATCAGGGGCAGTACAGTGGCTACACCTTC.